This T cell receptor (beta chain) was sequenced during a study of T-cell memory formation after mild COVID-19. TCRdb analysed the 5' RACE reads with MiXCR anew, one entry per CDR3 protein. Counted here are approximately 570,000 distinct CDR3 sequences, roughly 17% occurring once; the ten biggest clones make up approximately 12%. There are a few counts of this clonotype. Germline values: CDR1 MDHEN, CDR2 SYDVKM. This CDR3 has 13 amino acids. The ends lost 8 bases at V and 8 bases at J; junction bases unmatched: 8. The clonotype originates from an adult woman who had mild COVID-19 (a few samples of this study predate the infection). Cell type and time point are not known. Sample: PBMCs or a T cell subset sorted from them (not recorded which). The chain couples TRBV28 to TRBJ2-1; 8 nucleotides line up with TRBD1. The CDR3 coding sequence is TGTGCCAGCGGGCGGACAGGGTTGGATGAGCAGTTCTTC. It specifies CASGRTGLDEQFF.